One TCR beta chain is described in this entry. The data originate from a study of blood T cell repertoires in COVID-19. Study at large: Acute-phase and convalescent COVID-19 samples originated in the United States, Italy and Spain. Sources were T cells, B-cell-depleted T cells, or PBMCs; the material itself was cDNA or gDNA.

In the original analysis: Researchers report that nucleated cell counts were estimated from reference gene primer amplification. Profiling relied on immunoSEQ multiplex PCR, and the TCRdb table lists in-frame clones only, not all of them. V, J and clone size were drawn from that table, and D and trimming were deduced from the DNA. The sample includes around 140,000 clones, 81% of them seen just once. This CDR3 spans 13 amino acids. Germline CDR1 reads LNHNV; CDR2 reads YYDKDF (reference sequence). Deletions cut 0 bases from V and 7 bases from J, with 9 bases between. The clonotype was recovered from a human donor in a cohort sampled during active COVID-19. This chain links TRBV15 with TRBJ2-5, with unresolved D. Sequencing used peripheral blood. In nucleotides, the CDR3 is TGTGCCACCAGCAGAGATATAAGCCGGACCCAGTACTTC. Its protein product is CATSRDISRTQYF.